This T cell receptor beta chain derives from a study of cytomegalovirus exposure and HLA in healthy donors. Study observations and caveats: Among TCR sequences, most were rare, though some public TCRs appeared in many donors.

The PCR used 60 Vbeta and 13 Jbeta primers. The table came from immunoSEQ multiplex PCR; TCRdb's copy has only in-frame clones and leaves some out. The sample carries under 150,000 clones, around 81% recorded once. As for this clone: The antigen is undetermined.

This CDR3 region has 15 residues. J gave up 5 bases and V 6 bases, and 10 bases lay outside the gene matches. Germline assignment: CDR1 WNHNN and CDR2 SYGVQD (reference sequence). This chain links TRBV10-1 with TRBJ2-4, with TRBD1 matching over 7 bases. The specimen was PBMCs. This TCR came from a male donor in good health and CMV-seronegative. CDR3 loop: CASSNDRVTENIQYF. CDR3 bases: TGCGCCAGCAGCAACGACAGGGTGACCGAAAACATTCAGTACTTC.